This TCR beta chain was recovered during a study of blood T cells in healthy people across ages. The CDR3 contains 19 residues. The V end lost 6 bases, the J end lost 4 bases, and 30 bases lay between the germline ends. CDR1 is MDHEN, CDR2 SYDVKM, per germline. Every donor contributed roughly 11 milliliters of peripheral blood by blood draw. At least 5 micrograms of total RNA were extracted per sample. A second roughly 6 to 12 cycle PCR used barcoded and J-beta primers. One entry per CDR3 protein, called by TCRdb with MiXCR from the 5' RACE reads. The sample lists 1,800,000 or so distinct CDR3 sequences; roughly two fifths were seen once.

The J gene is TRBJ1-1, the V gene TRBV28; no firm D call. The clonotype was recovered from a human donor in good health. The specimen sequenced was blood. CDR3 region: CASSEIIRISRESGTEAFF. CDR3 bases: TGTGCCAGCAGCGAAATTATTCGTATTTCTCGGGAGTCCGGCACTGAAGCTTTCTTT.